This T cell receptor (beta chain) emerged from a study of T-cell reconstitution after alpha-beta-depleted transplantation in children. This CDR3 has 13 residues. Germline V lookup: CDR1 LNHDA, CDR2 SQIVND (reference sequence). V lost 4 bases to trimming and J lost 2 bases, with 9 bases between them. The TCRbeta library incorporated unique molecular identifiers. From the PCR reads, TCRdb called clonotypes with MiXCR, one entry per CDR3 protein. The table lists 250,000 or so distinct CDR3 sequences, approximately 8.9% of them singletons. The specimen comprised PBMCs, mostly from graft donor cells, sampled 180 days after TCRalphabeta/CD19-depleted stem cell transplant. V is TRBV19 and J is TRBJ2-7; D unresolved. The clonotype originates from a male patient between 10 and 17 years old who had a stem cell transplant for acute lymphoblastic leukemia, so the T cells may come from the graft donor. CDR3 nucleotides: TGTGCCAGTAGTAGCCGGGTCGCCTACGAGCAGTACTTC. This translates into CASSSRVAYEQYF.